This T cell receptor (beta chain) was identified during a study of blood T cell repertoires in COVID-19. Across the whole study: Samples taken during acute and convalescent COVID-19 were collected in the United States, Italy and Spain. T cells, B-cell-depleted T cells, or PBMCs supplied cDNA or gDNA.

Trimming took 1 base from V and 2 from J, leaving 11 bases between them. In germline, CDR1 is LNHDA, CDR2 SQIVND (reference sequence). CDR3 size: 15 residues. Authors' analysis steps: Amplification of reference gene primers provided the estimated nucleated cell counts. Clones were read by immunoSEQ multiplex PCR, and TCRdb kept only the in-frame ones, dropping some. V and J calls and clone size are copied from that table; D and trimming were computed from the DNA. The data show about 280,000 clones, approximately 91% seen once. The rearrangement links TRBV19 to TRBJ1-2; possibly TRBD1 for D (6 bases). This clonotype originated in a man aged 18 to 30 with active or convalescent COVID-19. Sequencing was carried out using peripheral blood. CDR3 DNA sequence: TGTGCCAGTAGTATAGTCCTACAGGGCAACTATGGCTACACCTTC. Protein: CASSIVLQGNYGYTF.